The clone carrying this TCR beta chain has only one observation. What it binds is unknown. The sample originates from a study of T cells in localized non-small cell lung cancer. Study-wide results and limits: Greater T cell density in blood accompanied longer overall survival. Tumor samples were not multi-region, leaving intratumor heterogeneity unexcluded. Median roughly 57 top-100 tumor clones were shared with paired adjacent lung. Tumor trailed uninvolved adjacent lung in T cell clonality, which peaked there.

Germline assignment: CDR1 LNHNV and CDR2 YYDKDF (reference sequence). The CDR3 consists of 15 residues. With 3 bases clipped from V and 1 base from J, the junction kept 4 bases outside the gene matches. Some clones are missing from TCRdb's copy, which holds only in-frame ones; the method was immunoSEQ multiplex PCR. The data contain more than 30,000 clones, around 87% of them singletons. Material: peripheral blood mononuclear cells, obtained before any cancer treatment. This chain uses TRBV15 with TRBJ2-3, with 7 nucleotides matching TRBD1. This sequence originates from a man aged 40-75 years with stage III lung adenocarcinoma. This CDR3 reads CATSSPGTGTDTQYF. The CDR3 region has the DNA TGTGCCACCAGCAGTCCCGGGACAGGCACAGATACGCAGTATTTT.